Included here is one T cell receptor beta chain sequence, with context. The antigen is undetermined. The sample comes from a study of cytomegalovirus exposure and HLA in healthy donors. In the study overall: Earlier sequencing of approximately 180 million T cells yielded under 120 million unique TCR beta sequences.

Deletions cut 3 bases from V and 4 bases from J, with 21 bases between. The CDR3 covers 17 residues. The V gene's germline CDR1 is LNHDA and CDR2 SQIVND (reference sequence). Study-level findings and limits: Later analysis placed DRB1 highest and HLA-C lowest in TCR association rates, which differed by HLA locus. Some V segments (TRBV6-2 and TRBV6-3 among them) were excluded as indistinguishable. In a later analysis, at a false discovery rate of 0.05, over 15,000 TCR beta sequences were associated with HLA alleles.

This PCR relied on a set of 60 Vbeta primers and 13 Jbeta primers. The protocol was immunoSEQ multiplex PCR, while the TCRdb copy is restricted to in-frame clones and leaves out a portion. The repertoire consists of under 200,000 clones, with around 68% occurring once and the leading ten covering approximately 1.6%. The chain recombines TRBV19 with TRBJ1-2, with a possible D match to TRBD1 (6 bases). The sample consisted of PBMCs. The receptor was isolated from a girl aged 5 to 17 in good health and CMV-seronegative. CDR3 nucleotides: TGTGCCAGTAGTATCCTTTCCGCCGGTGGGGGGGCCTATGGCTACACCTTC. It yields the protein CASSILSAGGGAYGYTF.